This TCR beta chain was captured in a study of identical twins. TCRdb ran MiXCR on the 5' RACE reads and lists one entry per CDR3 protein. The table lists roughly 250,000 distinct CDR3 sequences, about 14% of them singletons. Healthy Caucasian individuals made up all the donors. The source material was memory (CD45RO+) T cells sorted from blood. This TCR derives from a woman aged 18 to 35 in good health.

The CDR3 reads CASRFWPGELFF. CDR3 sequence (DNA): TGTGCCAGCAGATTCTGGCCCGGGGAGCTGTTTTTT. J is TRBJ2-2 and V is TRBV7-2; the D is unclear. Looked up from germline, CDR1 is SGHTA and CDR2 is FQGNSA. The germline V and J ends were trimmed by 6 bases and 6 bases, with 8 bases remaining between them. The CDR3 covers 12 residues. The full variable domain, with the rest looked up from reference TRBV7-2 and TRBJ2-2, is GAGVSQSPSNKVTEKGKDVELRCDPISGHTALYWYRQSLGQGLEFLIYFQGNSAPDKSGLPSDRFSAERTGGSVSTLTIQRTQQEDSAVYLCASRFWPGELFFGEGSRLTVL.